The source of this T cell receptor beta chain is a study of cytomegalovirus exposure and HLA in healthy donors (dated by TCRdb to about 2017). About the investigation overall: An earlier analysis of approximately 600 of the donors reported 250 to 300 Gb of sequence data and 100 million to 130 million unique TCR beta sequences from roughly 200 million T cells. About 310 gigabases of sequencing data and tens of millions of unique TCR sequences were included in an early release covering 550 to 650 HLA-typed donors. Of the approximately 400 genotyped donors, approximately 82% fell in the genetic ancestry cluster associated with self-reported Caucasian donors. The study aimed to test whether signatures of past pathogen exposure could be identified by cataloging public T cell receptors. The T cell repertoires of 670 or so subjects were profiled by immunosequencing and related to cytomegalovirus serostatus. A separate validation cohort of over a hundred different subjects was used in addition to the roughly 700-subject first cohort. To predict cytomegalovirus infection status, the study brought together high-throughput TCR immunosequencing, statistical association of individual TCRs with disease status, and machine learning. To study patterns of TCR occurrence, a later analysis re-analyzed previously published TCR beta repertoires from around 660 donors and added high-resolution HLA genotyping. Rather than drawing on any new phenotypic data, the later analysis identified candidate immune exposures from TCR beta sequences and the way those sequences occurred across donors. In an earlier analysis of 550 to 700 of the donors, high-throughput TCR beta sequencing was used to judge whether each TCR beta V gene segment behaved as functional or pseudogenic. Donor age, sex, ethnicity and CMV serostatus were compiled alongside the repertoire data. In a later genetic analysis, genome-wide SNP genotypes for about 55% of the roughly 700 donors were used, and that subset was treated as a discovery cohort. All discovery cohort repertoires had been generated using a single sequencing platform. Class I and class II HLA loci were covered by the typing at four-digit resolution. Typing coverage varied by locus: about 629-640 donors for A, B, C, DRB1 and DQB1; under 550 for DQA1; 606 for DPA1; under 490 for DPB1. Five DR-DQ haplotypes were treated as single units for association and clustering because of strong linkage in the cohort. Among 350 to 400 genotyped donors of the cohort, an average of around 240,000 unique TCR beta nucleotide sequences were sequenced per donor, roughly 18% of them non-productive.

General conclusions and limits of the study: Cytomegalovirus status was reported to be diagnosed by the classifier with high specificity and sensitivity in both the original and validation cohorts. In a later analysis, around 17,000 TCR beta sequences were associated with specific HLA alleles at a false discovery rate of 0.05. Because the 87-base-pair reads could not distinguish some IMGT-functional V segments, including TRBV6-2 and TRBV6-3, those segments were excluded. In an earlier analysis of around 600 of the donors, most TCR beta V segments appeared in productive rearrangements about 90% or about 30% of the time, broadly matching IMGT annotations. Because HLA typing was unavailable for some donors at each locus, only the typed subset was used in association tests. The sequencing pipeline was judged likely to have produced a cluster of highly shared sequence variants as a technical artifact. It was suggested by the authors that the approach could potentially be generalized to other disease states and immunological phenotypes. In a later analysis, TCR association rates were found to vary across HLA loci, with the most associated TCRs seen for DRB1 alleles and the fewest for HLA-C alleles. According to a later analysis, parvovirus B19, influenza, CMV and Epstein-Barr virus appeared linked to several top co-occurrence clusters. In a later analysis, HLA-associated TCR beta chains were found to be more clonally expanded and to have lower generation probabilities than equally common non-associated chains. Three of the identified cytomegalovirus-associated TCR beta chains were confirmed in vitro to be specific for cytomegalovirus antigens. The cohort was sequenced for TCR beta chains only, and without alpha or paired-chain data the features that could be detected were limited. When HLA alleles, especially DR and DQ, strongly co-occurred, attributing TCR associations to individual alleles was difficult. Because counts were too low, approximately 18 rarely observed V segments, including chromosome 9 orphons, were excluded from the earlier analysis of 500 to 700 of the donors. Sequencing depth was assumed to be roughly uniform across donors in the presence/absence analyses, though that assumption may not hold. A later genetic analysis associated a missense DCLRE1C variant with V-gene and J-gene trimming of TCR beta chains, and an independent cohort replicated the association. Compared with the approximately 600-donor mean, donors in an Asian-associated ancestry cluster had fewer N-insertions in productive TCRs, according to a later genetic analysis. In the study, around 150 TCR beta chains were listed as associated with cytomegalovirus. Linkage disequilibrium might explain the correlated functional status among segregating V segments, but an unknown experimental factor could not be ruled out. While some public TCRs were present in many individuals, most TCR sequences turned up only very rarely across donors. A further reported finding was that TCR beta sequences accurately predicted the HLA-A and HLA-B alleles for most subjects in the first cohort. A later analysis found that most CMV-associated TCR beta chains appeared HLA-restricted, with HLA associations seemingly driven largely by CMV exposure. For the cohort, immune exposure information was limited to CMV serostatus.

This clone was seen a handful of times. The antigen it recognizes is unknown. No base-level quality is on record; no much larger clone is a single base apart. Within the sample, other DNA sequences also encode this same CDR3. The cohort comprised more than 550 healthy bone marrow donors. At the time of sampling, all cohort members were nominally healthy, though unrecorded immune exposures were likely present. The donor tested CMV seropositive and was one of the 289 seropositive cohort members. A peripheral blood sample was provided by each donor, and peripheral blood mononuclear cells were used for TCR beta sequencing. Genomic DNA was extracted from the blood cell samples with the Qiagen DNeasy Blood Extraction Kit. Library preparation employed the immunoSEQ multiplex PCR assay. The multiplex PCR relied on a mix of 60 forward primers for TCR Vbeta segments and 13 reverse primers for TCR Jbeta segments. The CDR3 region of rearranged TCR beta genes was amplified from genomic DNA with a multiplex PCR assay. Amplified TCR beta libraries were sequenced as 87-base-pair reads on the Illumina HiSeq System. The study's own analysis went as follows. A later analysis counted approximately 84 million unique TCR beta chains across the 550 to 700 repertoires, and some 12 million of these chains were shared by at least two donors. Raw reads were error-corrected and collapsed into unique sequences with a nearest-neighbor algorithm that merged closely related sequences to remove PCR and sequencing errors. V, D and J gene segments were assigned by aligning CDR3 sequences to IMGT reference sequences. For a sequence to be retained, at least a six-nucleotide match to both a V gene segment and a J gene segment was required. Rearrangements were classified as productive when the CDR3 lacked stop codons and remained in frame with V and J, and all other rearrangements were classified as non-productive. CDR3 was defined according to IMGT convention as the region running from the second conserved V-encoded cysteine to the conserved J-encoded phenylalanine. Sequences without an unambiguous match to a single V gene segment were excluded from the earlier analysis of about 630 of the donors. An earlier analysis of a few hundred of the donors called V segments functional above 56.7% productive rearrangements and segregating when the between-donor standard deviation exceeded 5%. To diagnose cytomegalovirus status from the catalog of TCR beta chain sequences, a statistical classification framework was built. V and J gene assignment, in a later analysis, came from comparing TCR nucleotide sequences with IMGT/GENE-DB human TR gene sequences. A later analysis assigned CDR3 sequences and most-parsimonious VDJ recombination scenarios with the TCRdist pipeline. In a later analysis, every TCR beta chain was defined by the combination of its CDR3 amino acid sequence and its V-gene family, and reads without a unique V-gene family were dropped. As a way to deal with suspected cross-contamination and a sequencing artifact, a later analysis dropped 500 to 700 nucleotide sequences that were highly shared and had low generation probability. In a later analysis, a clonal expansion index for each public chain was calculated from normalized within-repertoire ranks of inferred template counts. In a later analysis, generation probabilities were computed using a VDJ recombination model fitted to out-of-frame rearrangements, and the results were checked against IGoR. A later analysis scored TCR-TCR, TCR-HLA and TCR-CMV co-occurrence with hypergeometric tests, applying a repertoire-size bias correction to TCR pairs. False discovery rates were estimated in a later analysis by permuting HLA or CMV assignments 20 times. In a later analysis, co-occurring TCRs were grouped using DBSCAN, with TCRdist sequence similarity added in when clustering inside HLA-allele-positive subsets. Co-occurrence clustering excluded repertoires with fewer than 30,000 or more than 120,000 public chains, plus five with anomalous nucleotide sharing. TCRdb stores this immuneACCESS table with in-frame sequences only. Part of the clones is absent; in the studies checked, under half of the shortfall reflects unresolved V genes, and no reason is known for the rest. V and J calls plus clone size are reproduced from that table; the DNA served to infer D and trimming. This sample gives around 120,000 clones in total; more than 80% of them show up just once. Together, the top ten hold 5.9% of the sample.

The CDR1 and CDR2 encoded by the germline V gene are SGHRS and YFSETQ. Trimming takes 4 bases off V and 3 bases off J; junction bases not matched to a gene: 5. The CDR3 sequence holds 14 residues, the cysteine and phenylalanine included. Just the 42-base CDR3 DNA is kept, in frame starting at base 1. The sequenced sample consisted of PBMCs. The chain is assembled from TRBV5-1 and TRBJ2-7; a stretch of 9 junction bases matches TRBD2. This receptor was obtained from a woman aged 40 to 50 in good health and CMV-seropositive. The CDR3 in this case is CASSPLAGSYEQYF. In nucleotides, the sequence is TGCGCCAGCAGCCCCCTAGCGGGGAGCTACGAGCAGTACTTC. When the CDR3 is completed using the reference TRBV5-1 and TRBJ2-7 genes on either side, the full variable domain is KAGVTQTPRYLIKTRGQQVTLSCSPISGHRSVSWYQQTPGQGLQFLFEYFSETQRNKGNFPGRFSGRQFSNSRSEMNVSTLELGDSALYLCASSPLAGSYEQYFGPGTRLTVT.